Each of the 14 T cell receptor beta chains below was sequenced from the same sample in a study of blood T cells in healthy people across ages. PCR was performed a second time for about 6 to 11 cycles using a sample-barcoded 5' primer and a J-beta primer mix. Using its own MiXCR run on the 5' RACE reads, TCRdb lists one record per CDR3 protein. The table has about 1.5 million distinct CDR3 sequences, 35% to 45% seen once; the top ten hold approximately 4.1%. Material: blood. These receptors all come from a woman aged 18-35 years in good health.

This clonotype was counted a few times. The J gene is TRBJ1-1, the V gene TRBV4-3, with D perhaps matching TRBD1 (5 bases). The ends were cut back, 1 base at V and 5 bases at J, with 11 bases in the middle. The CDR3 length is 14 residues. Germline CDR1 is LGHNA and CDR2 is YSLEER. CDR3 protein: CASSQGKQETEAFF. CDR3 nucleotides: TGCGCCAGCAGCCAAGGGAAACAGGAGACTGAAGCTTTCTTT.

A few counts support this clonotype. The chain combines TRBV20-1 with TRBJ1-1; 10 bases map to TRBD1. Germline CDR1 reads DFQATT; CDR2 reads SNEGSKA (reference sequence). The trim removed 2 bases at V and 5 bases at J, leaving 5 bases unmatched. This CDR3 region has 14 residues. The CDR3 coding sequence is TGCAGTGCTAGACGGACAGGGGGTAGGACTGAAGCTTTCTTT. Translation gives CSARRTGGRTEAFF.

The rearrangement links TRBV29-1 to TRBJ2-7; TRBD2 might be the D (7 bases). The CDR3 length is 15 residues. The V end lost 0 bases, the J end lost 0 bases, and 12 bases lay between the germline ends. Germline V lookup: CDR1 SQVTM, CDR2 ANQGSEA. This chain's CDR3 is CSVEDGRGASYEQYF. CDR3 nucleotide sequence: TGCAGCGTTGAAGATGGGAGGGGGGCCTCCTACGAGCAGTACTTC.

As concerns this clonotype: An end of the junction differs from the germline gene, which may be a read error. CDR3: CSARGQGRIYNERFF. CDR3 bases: TGCAGTGCTAGAGGACAGGGGAGAATATACAATGAGCGGTTCTTC. The chain links TRBV20-1 to TRBJ2-1, with 8 positions matching TRBD1. This CDR3 has 15 amino acids. CDR1 is DFQATT and CDR2 is SNEGSKA in the germline V gene (reference sequence).

V gene TRBV9 combines with J gene TRBJ2-3; D is unresolved. Trimming left V 0 bases short and J 0 bases short, with 11 bases between. This CDR3 has 16 residues. CDR1 SGDLS and CDR2 YYNGEE come from the germline V gene. The DNA for the CDR3 is TGTGCCAGCAGCGTAGTCCCAGCGCCCAGCACAGATACGCAGTATTTT. It yields the protein CASSVVPAPSTDTQYF.

V is TRBV29-1 and J is TRBJ2-1; the D gene is possibly TRBD1 (6 bases). The CDR3 has 17 amino acids. The ends were cut back, 3 bases at V and 0 bases at J, with 18 bases in the middle. Germline V gives CDR1 SQVTM, CDR2 ANQGSEA. CDR3 region: CSVDGTIMPSSYNEQFF. Written as DNA, the CDR3 is TGCAGCGTTGACGGGACAATTATGCCCAGCTCCTACAATGAGCAGTTCTTC.

This clonotype was counted only a few times. The V and J genes are TRBV28 and TRBJ2-2, with TRBD2 matching 9 bases. The CDR3 has 15 amino acids. The V gene end was trimmed by 3 bases and the J gene end by 6 bases; junction bases not matched to a gene: 5. Germline CDR1 and CDR2: MDHEN and SYDVKM. CDR3 region: CASSFMLAGPGELFF. DNA for the CDR3: TGTGCCAGCAGTTTTATGCTAGCGGGGCCCGGGGAGCTGTTTTTT. Full variable domain (rest looked up from reference TRBV28 and TRBJ2-2): DVKVTQSSRYLVKRTGEKVFLECVQDMDHENMFWYRQDPGLGLRLIYFSYDVKMKEKGDIPEGYSVSREKKERFSLILESASTNQTSMYLCASSFMLAGPGELFFGEGSRLTVL.

The rearrangement uses TRBV7-2 and TRBJ1-1; D possibly corresponds to TRBD1 (5 bases). The germline V and J ends were trimmed by 6 bases and 5 bases, with 13 bases remaining between them. The CDR3 totals 13 residues. Per the germline V gene, CDR1 is SGHTA and CDR2 is FQGNSA. The CDR3 region is CASSLRELTEAFF. Here the CDR3 DNA reads TGTGCCAGCAGTCTCAGGGAATTAACTGAAGCTTTCTTT.

The chain joins TRBV29-1 to TRBJ2-7; D unclear. The CDR3 runs 12 residues. Germline V gene sequence: CDR1 SQVTM, CDR2 ANQGSEA. V lost 6 bases and J lost 3, with 12 bases in between. The chain's CDR3 is CSVLTRDYEQYF. CDR3 coding DNA: TGCAGCGTCCTGACAAGGGACTACGAGCAGTACTTC.

The chain combines TRBV4-3 with TRBJ2-4; no clear D gene. The DNA end is a closer match to TRBJ2-7, so the J assignment may be wrong. This CDR3 is 14 amino acids long. The V gene's germline CDR1 is LGHNA and CDR2 YSLEER. The CDR3 loop is CASSQEVVRTEQYF. CDR3 in DNA: TGCGCCAGCAGCCAAGAAGTGGTCAGAACCGAGCAGTACTTC.

There are a few counts of this clonotype. V usage is TRBV12-3 or TRBV12-4 and J usage is TRBJ2-1; TRBD2 matches 11 bases. The CDR3 extends over 16 amino acids. The J segment lost 7 bases and the V segment lost 4 bases, leaving 9 bases of the junction unmatched. The CDR3 DNA reads TGTGCCAGCAGTTACCGTAGCGGGGGGGCGATGAATGAGCAGTTCTTC. Translating it yields CASSYRSGGAMNEQFF.

In this sample, this clonotype turned up many times. The J gene is TRBJ2-5, the V gene TRBV9; D not certain. Germline lookup yields CDR1 SGDLS and CDR2 YYNGEE. V lost 4 bases and J 2 bases, leaving 6 bases between the germline ends. The length of the CDR3 is 12 residues. Here the CDR3 DNA reads TGTGCCAGCAGCTCCGGTCAAGAGACCCAGTACTTC. This gives the protein CASSSGQETQYF. Looking up the rest from reference TRBV9 and TRBJ2-5 gives the full variable domain: DSGVTQTPKHLITATGQRVTLRCSPRSGDLSVYWYQQSLDQGLQFLIQYYNGEERAKGNILERFSAQQFPDLHSELNLSSLELGDSALYFCASSSGQETQYFGPGTRLLVL.

This clonotype was seen only a few times. The chain carries TRBV20-1 and TRBJ2-7; TRBD2 matches at 7 bases. This CDR3 spans 12 amino acids. Trimming took 4 bases from V and 2 from J; bases not matched to a gene: 2. Germline loops: CDR1 DFQATT, CDR2 SNEGSKA (reference sequence). CDR3 sequence: CSAILAAYEQYF. For the CDR3, the DNA is TGCAGTGCTATCCTAGCGGCCTACGAGCAGTACTTC.

This chain joins TRBV20-1 and TRBJ1-6; no clear D. Germline V gives CDR1 DFQATT, CDR2 SNEGSKA (reference sequence). This CDR3 is 13 amino acids long. V gave up 3 bases and J gave up 10 bases, with 13 bases separating them. CDR3 sequence reads: CSASPQRRSPLHF. The DNA for the CDR3 is TGCAGTGCTAGTCCTCAACGGCGATCACCCCTCCACTTT.